This TCR beta chain was sequenced during a study of blood T cell repertoires in COVID-19. Looked up from germline, CDR1 is SGHVS and CDR2 is FNYEAQ. Trimming at V came to 1 base and at J to 1 base, leaving 7 bases not matched to a gene. The CDR3 totals 17 residues. This clone was detected only a few times. Original methodology: Amplification of reference gene primers provided the estimated nucleated cell counts. Sequencing was performed with immunoSEQ multiplex PCR; in TCRdb, only in-frame clones are kept and a portion is missing. Clone size and the V and J calls come from that table; the DNA yielded D and trimming. The sample comprises roughly 320,000 clones, 65% to 90% of which are singletons, and 6% to 9% rests with the top ten.

The chain has TRBV7-6 and TRBJ1-5, with TRBD1 matching 7 bases. Input material: peripheral blood. This TCR derives from a human donor in a cohort sampled during active COVID-19. DNA of the CDR3: TGTGCCAGCAGCTTAGTCGGAAAGGGGGCGAGCAATCAGCCCCAGCATTTT. Its translation is CASSLVGKGASNQPQHF.